This T cell receptor beta chain comes out of a study of tumor-infiltrating lymphocytes in localized non-small cell lung cancer. At the level of the study: Several tumor histologies, both smoking statuses, and some post-neoadjuvant chemotherapy samples were included. Tumor tissue and non-adjacent uninvolved lung came from each patient. Study-wide results and caveats: Recurrence-free survival showed no association with tumor T-cell fraction. Higher tumor T cell infiltration than in uninvolved lung was supported by TCRbeta sequencing.

This clone was recorded only once. Its specificity is unknown. The data were produced by immunoSEQ multiplex PCR, yet TCRdb's version contains in-frame clones alone and is incomplete. The sample holds approximately 21,000 clones; 80% are singletons and the top ten take around 3.3%. The V gene's germline CDR1 is MDHEN and CDR2 SYDVKM. V gave up 6 bases and J gave up 3 bases, with 15 bases separating them. The CDR3 runs 14 residues. The sequenced sample consisted of lung tumor tissue. This TCR came from a human donor with non-small cell lung cancer. The chain links TRBV28 to TRBJ2-7; D perhaps matches TRBD2 (6 bases). CDR3 bases: TGTGCCAGCAGAAAAGCGGGTACCAACTACGAGCAGTACTTC. It encodes CASRKAGTNYEQYF.